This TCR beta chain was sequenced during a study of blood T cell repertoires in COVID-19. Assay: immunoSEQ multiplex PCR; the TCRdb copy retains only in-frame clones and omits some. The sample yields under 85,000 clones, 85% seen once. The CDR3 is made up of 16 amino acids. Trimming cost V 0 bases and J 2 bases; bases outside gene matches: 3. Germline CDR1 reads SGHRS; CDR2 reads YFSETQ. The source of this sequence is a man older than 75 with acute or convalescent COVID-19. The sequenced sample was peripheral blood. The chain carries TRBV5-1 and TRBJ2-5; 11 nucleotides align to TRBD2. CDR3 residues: CASSLVLAGGQETQYF. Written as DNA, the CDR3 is TGCGCCAGCAGCTTGGTGTTAGCGGGAGGGCAAGAGACCCAGTACTTC.